Listed here is a single T cell receptor beta chain. In the authors' methods: The assay estimated nucleated cells by amplifying reference gene primers. Sequenced by immunoSEQ multiplex PCR; TCRdb stores in-frame clones only, minus some. The DNA gave D and trimming, while V, J and clone size come from that table. The sample yields some 150,000 clones, around nine tenths seen once. This sample was included in a study of blood T cell repertoires in COVID-19. On the study more broadly: There were acute and convalescent COVID-19 samples, and they came from the United States, Italy and Spain. From T cells, B-cell-depleted T cells, or PBMCs came the material, which was cDNA or gDNA.

The origin of this receptor is a woman aged 65 to 85 with acute or convalescent COVID-19. The sequencing input was peripheral blood.

The CDR3 here is CASSPTGPETQYF. Here the CDR3 DNA reads TGTGCCAGCTCACCGACAGGGCCAGAGACCCAGTACTTC. The chain employs TRBV18 and TRBJ2-5, with 7 bases identical to TRBD1. The CDR3 has 13 amino acids. Per the germline V gene, CDR1 is KGHSH and CDR2 is LQKENI. V shed 3 bases and J 4 bases; nucleotides not matched to a gene: 2.